Presented here are 15 T cell receptor beta chains from one specimen sequenced in a study of cytomegalovirus exposure and HLA in healthy donors. This PCR relied on a set of 60 Vbeta primers and 13 Jbeta primers. Sequencing was performed with immunoSEQ multiplex PCR; in TCRdb, only in-frame clones are kept and a portion is missing. The sample has 150,000 to 200,000 clones, over 75% seen once. Sample: PBMCs. The source is a man between 18 and 35 years old in good health and CMV-seronegative.

This sequence joins TRBV2 and TRBJ2-1; the D is unclear. Trimming pared 7 bases from V and 4 bases from J, leaving 11 bases between. This CDR3 spans 13 amino acids. CDR1 is SNHLY, CDR2 FYNNEI, per germline. CDR3 sequence reads: CASIKAGYNEQFF. In nucleotides, the CDR3 is TGTGCCAGCATCAAAGCAGGATACAATGAGCAGTTCTTC.

The rearrangement joins TRBV4-3 to TRBJ2-3; perhaps TRBD1 as D (5 bases). The V and J ends lost 6 bases and 4 bases respectively, with 20 bases between them. The germline V gene encodes CDR1 LGHNA and CDR2 YSLEER. There are 16 residues in the CDR3. CDR3 region: CASRREGASGADTQYF. The CDR3 coding sequence is TGCGCCAGCAGGCGAGAAGGGGCAAGTGGTGCAGATACGCAGTATTTT.

The chain carries TRBV7-2 and TRBJ1-2; unclear D gene. Trimming removed 2 bases at V and 4 bases at J, with 11 bases between. This CDR3 region has 14 residues. The germline CDR1 and CDR2 sequences are SGHTA and FQGNSA. CDR3 sequence: CASSLLAGGYGYTF. In nucleotides, the CDR3 is TGTGCCAGCAGCTTATTAGCGGGCGGCTATGGCTACACCTTC.

The gene calls are TRBV4-3 and TRBJ2-3; D not certain. This CDR3 has 13 residues. Per the germline V gene, CDR1 is LGHNA and CDR2 is YSLEER. V was shortened by 1 base and J by 4 bases, with 6 bases between the two germline ends. CDR3: CASSQALSDTQYF. CDR3 coding DNA: TGCGCCAGCAGCCAAGCGTTGTCAGATACGCAGTATTTT.

This clone was counted a single time. The V gene is TRBV27, the J gene TRBJ1-1, with a possible D match to TRBD1 (5 bases). Germline CDR1 MNHEY, CDR2 SMNVEV (reference sequence). The CDR3 loop spans 13 amino acids. V was trimmed by 2 bases and J by 8 bases, leaving 12 bases between them. As DNA, the CDR3 is TGTGCCAGCAGTTTAGGGTCAGGGCTGGAAGCTTTCTTT. Translating it yields CASSLGSGLEAFF.

This chain uses TRBV7-6 with TRBJ2-7; 7 bases line up with TRBD2. There are 14 residues in the CDR3. Unmatched junction bases numbered 5, after V lost 2 bases and J lost 4 bases. Germline-derived CDR1 and CDR2 are SGHVS and FNYEAQ. CDR3 nucleotide sequence: TGTGCCAGCAGCTTATATAGCGGGCCTTACGAGCAGTACTTC. Translation: CASSLYSGPYEQYF.

The chain combines TRBV30 with TRBJ2-2; 7 nucleotides agree with TRBD2. The germline V gene encodes CDR1 GTSNPN and CDR2 SVGIG (reference sequence). V lost 3 bases to trimming and J lost 6 bases; unmatched junction nucleotides: 1. This CDR3 is built from 12 residues. The DNA of the CDR3 is TGTGCCTGGAGAGCGGGACCCGGGGAGCTGTTTTTT. Translated: CAWRAGPGELFF.

This chain uses TRBV9 with TRBJ1-2; weak D call: TRBD1 (5 bases). Trimming cost V 0 bases and J 12 bases, with 21 bases left between them. In germline, CDR1 is SGDLS, CDR2 YYNGEE. The CDR3 has 15 amino acids. CDR3 amino acids: CASSVEGGTFEPHTF. DNA of the CDR3: TGTGCCAGCAGCGTAGAAGGAGGGACGTTTGAACCTCACACCTTC.

The J gene is TRBJ2-7, the V gene TRBV2; D remains ambiguous. V lost 4 bases and J lost 4, with 11 bases in between. Germline loops: CDR1 SNHLY, CDR2 FYNNEI. The CDR3 loop spans 13 amino acids. CDR3 in amino acids: CASSADREYEQYF. CDR3 sequence (DNA): TGTGCCAGCAGTGCCGATCGAGAGTACGAGCAGTACTTC.

The chain carries TRBV7-8 and TRBJ2-1; D is undetermined. The CDR3 covers 15 residues. Germline lookup yields CDR1 SGHVS and CDR2 FQNEAQ. The germline V and J ends were trimmed by 1 base and 8 bases, with 15 bases remaining between them. The CDR3 nucleotides are TGTGCCAGCAGCTTAGAAATAGCCCCCGCTCATGAGCAGTTCTTC. Protein sequence: CASSLEIAPAHEQFF.

This chain uses TRBV18 with TRBJ1-3, with TRBD1 matching 9 bases. From germline, CDR1 is KGHSH and CDR2 LQKENI. The CDR3 runs 16 residues. V gave up 6 bases and J gave up 4 bases; unmatched junction bases: 10. The CDR3 region is CASSPHRGQGGNTIYF. The DNA for the CDR3 is TGTGCCAGCTCCCCGCATCGGGGACAGGGAGGAAACACCATATATTTT.

This clone was found once. The chain links TRBV7-8 to TRBJ1-5; D is uncertain. The CDR3 consists of 15 residues. Trimming shortened V by 4 bases and J by 0 bases, and 10 bases separated the two germline ends. CDR1 is SGHVS, CDR2 FQNEAQ, per germline. Here the CDR3 reads CASSWGAYSNQPQHF. CDR3 nucleotides: TGTGCCAGCAGCTGGGGAGCTTATAGCAATCAGCCCCAGCATTTT.

This clone has just one count. The genes are TRBV23-1 and TRBJ1-2; the D gene is possibly TRBD1 (5 bases). TRBV23-1 belongs to the ORF category, with a function that is uncertain. Trimming pared 6 bases from V and 7 bases from J, leaving 21 bases between. CDR3 length: 15 amino acids. The CDR3 is CASSPGGGRRIGYTF. The CDR3 DNA is TGCGCCAGCAGCCCCGGGGGAGGGAGGAGAATTGGCTACACCTTC.

The chain joins TRBV21-1 to TRBJ2-5; the D segment call TRBD2 is taken from the table without a DNA check. TRBV21-1 is a pseudogene. This CDR3 comprises 19 residues. The CDR3 nucleotides are TGTGCCAGCAGCAAAGGCAGCGTTAAAGGGCGCAGGGAGGCGGAGACCCAGTACTTC. This codes for CASSKGSVKGRREAETQYF.

The chain recombines TRBV7-2 with TRBJ1-6; 11 positions match TRBD1. Germline CDR1 SGHTA, CDR2 FQGNSA. The CDR3 loop spans 16 amino acids. The V gene end was trimmed by 5 bases and the J gene end by 8 bases; junction bases not matched to a gene: 8. CDR3: CASSQTRGQGDSPLHF. The CDR3 DNA reads TGTGCCAGCAGCCAAACAAGGGGACAGGGGGATTCACCCCTCCACTTT.